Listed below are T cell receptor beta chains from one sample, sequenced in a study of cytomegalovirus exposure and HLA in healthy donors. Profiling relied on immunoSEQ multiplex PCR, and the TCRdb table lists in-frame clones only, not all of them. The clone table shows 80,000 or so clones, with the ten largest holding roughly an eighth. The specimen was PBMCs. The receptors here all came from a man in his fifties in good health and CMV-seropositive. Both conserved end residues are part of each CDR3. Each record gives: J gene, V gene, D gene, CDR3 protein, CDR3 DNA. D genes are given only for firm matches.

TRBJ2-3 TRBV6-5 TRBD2 CASSRGGRAGDTQYF TGTGCCAGCAGCCGAGGCGGGAGGGCGGGAGATACGCAGTATTTT
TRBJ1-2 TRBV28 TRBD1 CASSNRGQDYGYTF TGTGCCAGCAGTAACAGGGGGCAGGACTATGGCTACACCTTC
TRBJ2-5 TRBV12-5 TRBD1 CASALLRDRDQETQYF TGTGCTAGTGCCCTCCTCCGGGACAGAGACCAAGAGACCCAGTACTTC
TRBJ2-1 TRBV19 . CASSIEGGWNEQFF TGTGCCAGTAGTATAGAGGGGGGATGGAATGAGCAGTTCTTC
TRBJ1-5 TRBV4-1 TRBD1 CASSLFPGQGGWWYQPQHF TGCGCCAGCAGTCTTTTCCCGGGACAGGGAGGGTGGTGGTATCAGCCCCAGCATTTT
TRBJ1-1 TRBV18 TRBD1 CASSPGTGLFTEAFF TGTGCCAGCTCTCCCGGGACAGGGCTTTTTACTGAAGCTTTCTTT
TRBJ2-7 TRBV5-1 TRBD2 CASSLEVGGLGEQYF TGCGCCAGCAGCTTGGAAGTGGGAGGGCTAGGCGAGCAGTACTTC
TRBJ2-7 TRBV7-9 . CASSLSASYEQYF TGTGCCAGCAGCTTAAGCGCGTCCTACGAGCAGTACTTC
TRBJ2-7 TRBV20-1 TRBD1 CSASRTGLLYF TGCAGCGCCTCAAGGACAGGTCTTCTCTACTTC
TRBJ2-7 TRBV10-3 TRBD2 CAISELAGESEQYF TGTGCCATCAGTGAACTAGCGGGAGAGTCCGAGCAGTACTTC
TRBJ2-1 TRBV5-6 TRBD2 CASSPGTSGVHEQFF TGTGCCAGCAGCCCGGGGACTAGCGGGGTTCATGAGCAGTTCTTC
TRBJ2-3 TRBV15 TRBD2 CASSRELAGGPSTDTQYF TGTGCCTCCAGTAGAGAACTAGCGGGAGGCCCTAGCACAGATACGCAGTATTTT
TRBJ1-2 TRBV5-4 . CASSLGGQQTNYGYTF TGTGCCAGCAGCTTGGGGGGGCAACAGACTAACTATGGCTACACCTTC
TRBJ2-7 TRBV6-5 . CASSYSGEAAEQYF TGTGCCAGCAGTTACTCCGGGGAGGCGGCCGAGCAGTACTTC
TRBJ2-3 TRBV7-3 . CASSVTGTDTQYF TGTGCCAGCAGCGTTACAGGGACAGATACGCAGTATTTT
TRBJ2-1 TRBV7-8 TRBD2 CASSTTSGRSYNEQFF TGTGCCAGCAGCACAACTAGCGGGAGATCCTACAATGAGCAGTTCTTC
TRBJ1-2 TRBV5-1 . CASSLGPGVDRGYTF TGCGCCAGCAGCTTGGGCCCCGGGGTCGATCGGGGCTACACCTTC
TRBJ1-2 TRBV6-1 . CASSITNGYTF TGTGCCAGCAGTATAACAAATGGCTACACCTTC
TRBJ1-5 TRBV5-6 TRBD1 CASSLTGAQGQPQHF TGTGCCAGCAGCTTGACAGGGGCCCAGGGGCAGCCCCAGCATTTT
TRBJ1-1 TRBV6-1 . CASSEARGITEAFF TGTGCCAGCAGTGAAGCGCGGGGAATCACTGAAGCTTTCTTT
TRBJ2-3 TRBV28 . CASSLARSTDTQYF TGTGCCAGCAGTTTAGCCAGGAGCACAGATACGCAGTATTTT
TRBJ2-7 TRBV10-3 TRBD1 CAISPGQAYEQYF TGTGCCATCAGTCCGGGACAGGCCTACGAGCAGTACTTC
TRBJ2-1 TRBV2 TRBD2 CASSVGSGRAERGNEQFF TGTGCCAGCAGTGTGGGTAGCGGGAGGGCCGAGAGGGGGAATGAGCAGTTCTTC
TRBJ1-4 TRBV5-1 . CASTWGRTNEKLFF TGCGCCAGCACATGGGGCAGAACTAATGAAAAACTGTTTTTT
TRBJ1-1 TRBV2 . CASTVRGNTEAFF TGTGCCAGCACCGTCCGCGGGAACACTGAAGCTTTCTTT
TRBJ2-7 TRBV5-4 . CASSFGGRAWEQYF TGTGCCAGCAGCTTCGGGGGGCGCGCTTGGGAGCAGTACTTC
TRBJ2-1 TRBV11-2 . CASSLAGQSNEQFF TGTGCCAGCAGCTTGGCAGGGCAGAGCAATGAGCAGTTCTTC
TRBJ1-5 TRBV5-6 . CASSLGRRNQPQHF TGTGCCAGCAGCTTGGGGAGACGGAATCAGCCCCAGCATTTT
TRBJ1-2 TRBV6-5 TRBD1 CASRDRANYGYTF TGTGCCAGCAGAGACAGGGCTAACTATGGCTACACCTTC
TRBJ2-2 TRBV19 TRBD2 CASSMRASGRGNTGELFF TGTGCCAGTAGTATGAGGGCTAGCGGGAGGGGAAACACCGGGGAGCTGTTTTTT
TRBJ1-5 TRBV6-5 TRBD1 CASRDGTASNQPQHF TGCGCCAGCAGGGATGGGACAGCTAGCAATCAGCCCCAGCATTTT
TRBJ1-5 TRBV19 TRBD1 CASSINGEGGLGNQPQHF TGTGCCAGTAGTATTAACGGTGAAGGGGGCTTGGGCAATCAGCCCCAGCATTTT
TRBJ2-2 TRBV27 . CASSDRRGPGELFF TGTGCCAGCAGTGATCGTCGAGGGCCCGGGGAGCTGTTTTTT
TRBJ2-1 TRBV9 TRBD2 CASSERLAGVNEQFF TGTGCCAGCAGCGAGAGACTAGCGGGAGTCAATGAGCAGTTCTTC
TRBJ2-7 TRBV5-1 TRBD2 CASSLGTSGIPYEQYF TGCGCCAGCAGCTTAGGGACTAGCGGGATTCCCTACGAGCAGTACTTC
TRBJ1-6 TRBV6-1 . CASSVTGGSYNSPLHF TGTGCCAGCAGTGTCACAGGCGGCTCCTATAATTCACCCCTCCACTTT
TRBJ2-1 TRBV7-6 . CASSLEARAYNEQFF TGTGCCAGCAGCTTAGAAGCCAGGGCTTACAATGAGCAGTTCTTC
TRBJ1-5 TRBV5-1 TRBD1 CASSMGQAGDQPQHF TGCGCCAGCAGCATGGGACAGGCGGGTGATCAGCCCCAGCATTTT
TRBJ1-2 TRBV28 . CASRPQGRDYGYTF TGTGCCAGCAGACCCCAGGGGCGCGACTATGGCTACACCTTC
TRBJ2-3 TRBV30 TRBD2 CAWSGLGTSGITDTQYF TGTGCCTGGAGTGGGTTGGGGACTAGCGGGATCACAGATACGCAGTATTTT
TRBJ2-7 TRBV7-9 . CASSLDSRSYEQYF TGTGCCAGCAGCCTGGACTCCCGCAGTTACGAGCAGTACTTC
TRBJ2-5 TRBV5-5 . CASSSRVETQYF TGTGCCAGCAGCTCCAGGGTGGAGACCCAGTACTTC
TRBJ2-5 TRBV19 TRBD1 CASSRQGETQYF TGTGCCAGTAGTAGACAGGGAGAGACCCAGTACTTC
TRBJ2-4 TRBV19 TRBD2 CASRPGLAGEAKNIQYF TGTGCCAGTAGACCGGGACTAGCGGGAGAAGCCAAAAACATTCAGTACTTC